This T cell receptor (beta chain) was captured in a study of shared clonotypes between healthy human individuals. Turning to the study itself: The cohort comprised a couple of women and a few men. Their ages spanned 18 to 49 years. General study points: Clonotypes that were shared across a few donors made up 4% to 6% of naive CD4 clonotypes.

Using immunoSEQ multiplex PCR, the repertoire was profiled, and TCRdb retains in-frame clones only, with some absent. The repertoire holds 300,000 or so clones, with approximately 79% as singletons. All donors were Caucasian adults living in Nashville, Tennessee. Of note for this clone: What it binds is unknown.

The CDR3 is 13 amino acids. The V end was cut by 5 bases, the J end by 0 bases, with 8 bases between. CDR1 and CDR2 (germline): MNHEY, SMNVEV (reference sequence). This chain connects TRBV27 to TRBJ2-7; D tentatively reads TRBD1 or TRBD2 (5 bases each). The clonotype comes from a man aged 30 to 45 in good health. What was sequenced was memory CD4+ T cells sorted from blood. Described subset: CD45RA-negative fraction. The CDR3: CASSRDHSYEQYF. Written as DNA, the CDR3 is TGTGCCAGCAGTCGGGACCACTCCTACGAGCAGTACTTC.